This T cell receptor (beta chain) is from a study of cytomegalovirus exposure and HLA in healthy donors. The donors were in the approximately 110-subject validation cohort; that cohort was separate from the roughly 700-subject first cohort. Assay: immunoSEQ multiplex PCR; the TCRdb copy retains only in-frame clones and omits some. In the table there are over 200,000 clones, over 65% of which are singletons. The germline gives CDR1 LGHNA, CDR2 YNFKEQ. J was trimmed by 4 bases and V by 1 base; bases with no gene match: 8. The CDR3 has 17 residues. Only a few counts were recorded for this clone. The antigen is unknown. Study conclusions and caveats: According to a later analysis, TCR clusters from the first cohort tended to co-occur in the approximately 130 validation repertoires. Through in vitro validation, three CMV-associated chains were shown to be specific for CMV antigens.

The chain links TRBV4-2 to TRBJ2-1; 9 bases agree with TRBD2. The clonotype comes from a woman between 18 and 29 years old in good health and CMV-seronegative. The sequenced material came from PBMCs. The CDR3 spells CASSQGVAGDPYNEQFF. CDR3 nucleotides: TGTGCCAGCAGCCAAGGGGTAGCGGGGGACCCATACAATGAGCAGTTCTTC.